The clone carrying this T cell receptor (beta chain) was seen only once. Germline CDR1 reads SNHLY; CDR2 reads FYNNEI. J was trimmed by 6 bases and V by 6 bases; bases with no gene match: 8. This CDR3 is 13 amino acids long. Attachment of unique molecular identifiers to individual cDNA molecules was performed. TCRdb re-called the 5' RACE reads through MiXCR, storing one row per CDR3 protein. The table records 75,000 to 95,000 distinct CDR3 sequences, about 15% of them present only once. The data are from a study of early T cells in non-severe SARS-CoV-2 infection. The material was whole blood, obtained at baseline. The source is an adult who was a healthcare worker with PCR-confirmed SARS-CoV-2 infection or an uninfected control (not recorded which). The chain employs TRBV2 and TRBJ2-7, with TRBD1 identical over 7 bases. In DNA form, the CDR3 reads TGTGCCAGCAGGCTAAGTTGGGACAGCGAGCAGTACTTC. Residues: CASRLSWDSEQYF.